Each of the 23 T cell receptor beta chains below was sequenced from the same sample in a study of blood T cell repertoires in COVID-19. Sequencing used immunoSEQ multiplex PCR; TCRdb keeps in-frame clones, though not all of them. The sample comprises 120,000 to 150,000 clones, over 80% of which are singletons, and roughly 5.7% rests with the top ten. The specimen sequenced was PBMCs or T cells enriched from blood (not recorded which). Receptor source: a woman in her forties or fifties who had been exposed to COVID-19.

This clone was seen only once. V and J are TRBV27 and TRBJ1-2, with TRBD1 matching over 9 bases. The junction had 6 bases not matched to a gene; V was cut back by 3 bases and J by 10 bases. The germline gives CDR1 MNHEY, CDR2 SMNVEV (reference sequence). This CDR3 has 13 amino acids. The CDR3 region has the DNA TGTGCCAGCAGTTTGGGGACAGGGTACGTCTACACCTTC. Protein sequence: CASSLGTGYVYTF.

The V and J genes are TRBV5-4 and TRBJ2-7; possibly TRBD2 for D (6 bases). The germline V gene encodes CDR1 SGHNT and CDR2 YYREEE (reference sequence). This CDR3 spans 15 amino acids. Trimming stripped 0 bases from V and 3 bases from J, with 13 bases between. This CDR3 reads CASSLVGGMVYEQYF. The CDR3 DNA is TGTGCCAGCAGCTTGGTGGGCGGGATGGTCTACGAGCAGTACTTC.

The chain employs TRBV6-2 or TRBV6-3 and TRBJ2-2; TRBD2 agrees at 14 bases. Germline CDR1 and CDR2: MNHEY and SVGEGT. The J segment lost 7 bases and the V segment lost 5 bases, leaving 6 bases of the junction unmatched. This CDR3 is built from 16 residues. CDR3 sequence reads: CASSRLAGGTSGELFF. The CDR3 bases are TGTGCCAGCAGTCGACTAGCGGGGGGGACAAGCGGGGAGCTGTTTTTT.

The chain links TRBV6-2 or TRBV6-3 to TRBJ1-2, with D unclear. The CDR3 contains 13 residues. Looked up from germline, CDR1 is MNHEY and CDR2 is SVGEGT. V was cut by 5 bases and J by 8 bases, with 15 bases left in between. CDR3 residues: CASSRSGSGGYTF. DNA for the CDR3: TGTGCCAGCAGTAGGTCGGGTTCCGGGGGCTACACCTTC.

The rearrangement joins TRBV10-2 to TRBJ1-1, with D uncertain. CDR3 length: 13 residues. Trimming pared 4 bases from V and 3 bases from J, leaving 9 bases between. CDR1 WSHSY and CDR2 SAAADI come from the germline V gene. CDR3 DNA: TGCGCCAGCAGTGTGGCAGTCGACACTGAAGCTTTCTTT. Amino acid sequence: CASSVAVDTEAFF.

This chain joins TRBV5-1 and TRBJ2-7; 7 bases agree with TRBD2. This CDR3 contains 14 residues. From germline, CDR1 is SGHRS and CDR2 YFSETQ. Unmatched junction bases numbered 10, after V lost 5 bases and J lost 5 bases. The CDR3 DNA reads as TGCGCCAGCAGGAACACGGGGGGTCTGGACGAGCAGTACTTC. Protein sequence: CASRNTGGLDEQYF.

The rearrangement joins TRBV27 to TRBJ1-5, with D hard to call. This CDR3 comprises 17 residues. Trimming removed 0 bases from V and 2 bases from J, with 14 bases in between. The germline gives CDR1 MNHEY, CDR2 SMNVEV (reference sequence). CDR3 in DNA: TGTGCCAGCAGTTTATCTTCCCCTTGGGCAGGCAATCAGCCCCAGCATTTT. Amino acid sequence: CASSLSSPWAGNQPQHF.

This clone has just one count. The chain carries TRBV9 and TRBJ2-7, with 7 positions matching TRBD2. There are 15 residues in the CDR3. The trim removed 3 bases at V and 0 bases at J, leaving 6 bases unmatched. Looked up from germline, CDR1 is SGDLS and CDR2 is YYNGEE. The CDR3 is CASSAAGTTSYEQYF. The CDR3 DNA sequence: TGTGCCAGCAGCGCGGCCGGGACTACCTCCTACGAGCAGTACTTC.

The chain combines TRBV18 with TRBJ2-6; no clear D. The CDR3 spans 15 residues. The V gene's germline CDR1 is KGHSH and CDR2 LQKENI. Deletions cut 3 bases from V and 3 bases from J, with 9 bases between. In DNA, the CDR3 is TGTGCCAGCTCACCGTCCCCGGGTGGGGCCAACGTCCTGACTTTC. The encoded protein is CASSPSPGGANVLTF.

This chain uses TRBV10-2 with TRBJ2-5; D is undetermined. The V and J ends lost 4 bases and 2 bases respectively, with 8 bases between them. Germline V lookup: CDR1 WSHSY, CDR2 SAAADI. This CDR3 is built from 13 residues. The CDR3 DNA sequence: TGCGCCAGCAGTGGGCGGCAACAAGAGACCCAGTACTTC. As protein: CASSGRQQETQYF.

This chain joins TRBV19 and TRBJ1-2, with 8 positions matching TRBD1. This CDR3 comprises 14 residues. The trim removed 3 bases at V and 3 bases at J, leaving 3 bases unmatched. CDR1 is LNHDA and CDR2 is SQIVND in the germline V gene (reference sequence). For the CDR3, the DNA is TGTGCCAGTAGTATCCAGGGGGCGTACTATGGCTACACCTTC. It encodes CASSIQGAYYGYTF.

This chain links TRBV7-9 with TRBJ2-5, with a weak D call TRBD1 (6 bases). V gave up 6 bases and J gave up 9 bases, with 17 bases separating them. The germline V gene has CDR1 SEHNR and CDR2 FQNEAQ (reference sequence). The CDR3 loop spans 13 amino acids. The CDR3 is CASSITLGGPQYF. CDR3 DNA: TGTGCCAGCAGTATTACCCTTGGGGGCCCCCAGTACTTC.

The J gene is TRBJ2-1, the V gene TRBV18, with D unresolved. Per germline, CDR1 KGHSH and CDR2 LQKENI. V was clipped by 3 bases and J by 6 bases, with 9 bases between them. CDR3 length: 13 residues. The CDR3 is CASSPQVSNEQFF. CDR3 nucleotides: TGTGCCAGCTCACCCCAGGTTAGCAATGAGCAGTTCTTC.

V is TRBV7-2 and J is TRBJ1-1; 7 bases are a match to TRBD1. V shed 10 bases and J 5 bases; nucleotides not matched to a gene: 25. This CDR3 comprises 18 residues. Germline V lookup: CDR1 SGHTA, CDR2 FQGNSA. CDR3 loop: CAIERPPETGLGWTEAFF. As DNA, the CDR3 is TGTGCCATAGAAAGGCCCCCGGAGACAGGGTTGGGCTGGACTGAAGCTTTCTTT. Based on the CDR3 plus reference TRBV7-2 and TRBJ1-1, the full variable domain is GAGVSQSPSNKVTEKGKDVELRCDPISGHTALYWYRQSLGQGLEFLIYFQGNSAPDKSGLPSDRFSAERTGGSVSTLTIQRTQQEDSAVYLCAIERPPETGLGWTEAFFGQGTRLTVV.

The chain is built from TRBV9 and TRBJ1-3; a possible D gene is TRBD1 (5 bases). CDR1 and CDR2 from the germline V gene are SGDLS and YYNGEE. The CDR3 totals 12 residues. V was shortened by 4 bases and J by 9 bases, with 11 bases between the two germline ends. The CDR3 is CASSPQESTIYF. DNA for the CDR3: TGTGCCAGCAGCCCACAGGAATCCACCATATATTTT.

The chain uses TRBV20-1 and TRBJ1-3; D not certain. The CDR3 sequence is 11 residues long. CDR1 and CDR2 from the germline V gene are DFQATT and SNEGSKA (reference sequence). Trimming removed 5 bases at V and 3 bases at J, with 5 bases between. Here the CDR3 DNA reads TGCAGTGCTCGTCGTGGAAACACCATATATTTT. Its translation: CSARRGNTIYF.

The CDR3 DNA follows: TGTGCCATCAGCGCTAAGGGGGCCGCCGGGGAGCTGTTTTTT. Encoded protein: CAISAKGAAGELFF. The V gene is TRBV10-3, the J gene TRBJ2-2; 7 nucleotides agree with TRBD1. The CDR3 loop spans 14 amino acids. The trim removed 6 bases at V and 6 bases at J, leaving 7 bases unmatched. Germline CDR1 ENHRY, CDR2 SYGVKD.

V is TRBV19 and J is TRBJ2-3; TRBD2 is a possible D gene (7 bases). The V end lost 6 bases, the J end lost 5 bases, and 12 bases lay between the germline ends. CDR1 is LNHDA, CDR2 SQIVND, per germline (reference sequence). The CDR3 is made up of 13 amino acids. CDR3 residues: CASSPGGQDTQYF. CDR3 sequence (DNA): TGTGCCAGTAGCCCGGGGGGACAAGATACGCAGTATTTT.

This clone has just one count. The V call is TRBV9, the J call TRBJ2-7; weak D call: TRBD2 (8 bases). The CDR3 contains 15 residues. Germline values: CDR1 SGDLS, CDR2 YYNGEE. V gave up 2 bases and J gave up 0 bases, with 12 bases separating them. Written as DNA, the CDR3 is TGTGCCAGCAGCGTCAGGGGGACTAGCTCCTACGAGCAGTACTTC. Translation gives CASSVRGTSSYEQYF.

The chain employs TRBV4-2 and TRBJ2-7; 8 nucleotides align to TRBD2. Trimming cost V 5 bases and J 4 bases; bases outside gene matches: 10. CDR1 LGHNA and CDR2 YNFKEQ come from the germline V gene. The CDR3 length is 15 residues. This chain's CDR3 is CASSYRWGLGYEQYF. Written as DNA, the CDR3 is TGTGCCAGCAGCTATCGATGGGGACTAGGGTACGAGCAGTACTTC.

This clone was seen ten or more times. The V call is TRBV19, the J call TRBJ2-5; tentatively, D is TRBD2 (7 bases). V lost 3 bases and J 2 bases, leaving 16 bases between the germline ends. CDR1 and CDR2 from the germline V gene are LNHDA and SQIVND (reference sequence). The CDR3 sequence is 16 residues long. CDR3 nucleotide sequence: TGTGCCAGTAGTATGGCTCGAGGGAGGGGGCAAGAGACCCAGTACTTC. It codes for CASSMARGRGQETQYF.

The chain links TRBV3-1 (or the pseudogene TRBV3-2) to TRBJ1-1; D call uncertain. CDR3 length: 19 amino acids. CDR1 is LGHDT, CDR2 YNNKEL, per germline (reference sequence). V lost 1 base and J lost 1, with 22 bases in between. The CDR3 protein is CASSQGRAGAGRPNTEAFF. The CDR3 bases are TGTGCCAGCAGCCAAGGGAGGGCTGGCGCTGGACGTCCGAACACTGAAGCTTTCTTT.

The chain couples TRBV19 to TRBJ1-2; D is uncertain. Trimming pared 5 bases from V and 8 bases from J, leaving 18 bases between. CDR1 and CDR2 from the germline V gene are LNHDA and SQIVND (reference sequence). The CDR3 has 14 residues. This chain's CDR3 is CASSARGPERGYTF. The CDR3 bases are TGTGCCAGTAGTGCACGGGGTCCTGAGAGGGGCTACACCTTC.